These 25 T cell receptor beta chains came from one sample sequenced in a study of CXCR3-negative and CXCR3-positive naive CD8 T cells (dated by TCRdb to about 2019). The sample was run on a NextSeq 550. The Human TCR Profiling Kit (MiLaboratory) was used to prepare UMI-labeled 5' RACE TRB cDNA libraries. Reprocessed by TCRdb, the reads give a single entry per CDR3 protein sequence, without DNA. The table of this sample itemizes roughly 86,000 distinct CDR3 sequences. The ten largest clones take up roughly 1.1% of the sample. Sequenced: naive CXCR3- CD8+ T cells from blood. Reading the label with the study, this specimen's cell subset or site is: CD45RO-CCR7+CD27+CD95- naive CD8+ T cells lacking CXCR3 (TNR3-). These receptors were collected from a human donor in good health. Some clones in this sample may be carry-over from other donors' samples.

V and J are TRBV29-1 and TRBJ2-1; TCRdb lists TRBD1, though no DNA is available to test this call. Germline CDR1 SQVTM, CDR2 ANQGSEA. The CDR3 consists of 14 residues. CDR3 protein: CSVEPGEGYNEQFF.

The V call is TRBV6-2 or TRBV6-3, the J call TRBJ2-7. Germline loops: CDR1 MNHEY, CDR2 SVGEGT. This CDR3 has 13 residues. Here the CDR3 reads CASSWTESYEQYF.

J is TRBJ2-2 and V is TRBV6-6; TCRdb's D gene call, TRBD2, goes unchecked for lack of DNA. The germline CDR1 and CDR2 sequences are MNHNY and SVGAGI (reference sequence). CDR3 length: 13 amino acids. This CDR3 reads CAGAGGLTGELFF.

The chain employs TRBV5-1 and TRBJ2-7; with no DNA, the TCRdb D assignment of TRBD1 cannot be verified. The CDR3 sequence is 18 residues long. Germline V lookup: CDR1 SGHRS, CDR2 YFSETQ. The chain's CDR3 is CASSLVSQGYSSSYEQYF.

This chain connects TRBV27 to TRBJ2-7. The CDR3 totals 14 residues. CDR1 is MNHEY, CDR2 SMNVEV, per germline (reference sequence). CDR3 sequence reads: CASSLGYPSYEQYF.

This chain links TRBV29-1 with TRBJ2-2. This CDR3 contains 13 residues. Germline CDR1 and CDR2: SQVTM and ANQGSEA. CDR3 loop: CSVEEKGTGELFF.

V and J are TRBV6-1 and TRBJ2-7; TCRdb outputs TRBD1, but without DNA this stays unchecked. The CDR3 totals 13 residues. The germline V gene has CDR1 MNHNS and CDR2 SASEGT. The chain's CDR3 is CASSPSRVREQYF.

This chain connects TRBV5-6 to TRBJ2-1; with no DNA, the TCRdb D assignment of TRBD1 cannot be verified. Germline assignment: CDR1 SGHDT and CDR2 YYEEEE. CDR3 size: 14 residues. CDR3 in amino acids: CVSSFSTAGHEQFF.

The J gene is TRBJ1-6, the V gene TRBV25-1; absent DNA, TCRdb's TRBD1 call cannot be checked. This CDR3 is built from 14 residues. CDR1 is MGHDK and CDR2 is SYGVNS in the germline V gene. CDR3: CASSHQGAMSPLHF.

The genes are TRBV29-1 and TRBJ1-2. Germline V gives CDR1 SQVTM, CDR2 ANQGSEA. The CDR3 has 12 amino acids. The CDR3 sequence is CSARNESYGYTF.

The CDR3 protein is CASSLLLAGGGVEQFF. This sequence joins TRBV12-3 or TRBV12-4 and TRBJ2-1; TCRdb outputs TRBD2, but without DNA this stays unchecked. This CDR3 has 16 residues.

The J gene is TRBJ2-7, the V gene TRBV6-5; TCRdb proposes TRBD1, but this gene call is untestable without DNA. The CDR3 extends over 15 amino acids. Germline V gene sequence: CDR1 MNHEY, CDR2 SVGAGI. The CDR3 reads CASSYSSGQDYEQYF.

The chain combines TRBV29-1 with TRBJ2-3; the TCRdb call, TRBD1, lacks DNA for checking. CDR3 size: 15 residues. Per germline, CDR1 SQVTM and CDR2 ANQGSEA. This CDR3 reads CSVGGEFVGTDTQYF.

The chain combines TRBV7-6 with TRBJ2-7; TCRdb reports TRBD1, a call that lacks DNA to check it against. The length of the CDR3 is 12 residues. The germline gives CDR1 SGHVS, CDR2 FNYEAQ. The CDR3 protein is CASSLRGYEQYF.

The chain uses TRBV4-1 and TRBJ2-7. The CDR3 has 14 amino acids. Germline-derived CDR1 and CDR2 are MGHRA and YSYEKL. The CDR3 here is CASSQDWEAYEQYF.

The rearrangement uses TRBV29-1 and TRBJ2-7; the D call of TRBD1 rests on TCRdb alone, since no DNA is present to check it. From germline, CDR1 is SQVTM and CDR2 ANQGSEA. This CDR3 is built from 14 residues. The CDR3 here is CSVEDTGGTYEQYF.

This rearrangement joins TRBV28 to TRBJ2-1; TCRdb returns TRBD1, unconfirmable since there is no DNA. The CDR3 spans 14 residues. In germline, CDR1 is MDHEN, CDR2 SYDVKM. The CDR3 is CASSGTGPTPGQFF.

This chain joins TRBV7-9 and TRBJ2-3; the TCRdb call, TRBD1, lacks DNA for checking. Germline V lookup: CDR1 SEHNR, CDR2 FQNEAQ (reference sequence). This CDR3 region has 12 residues. Here the CDR3 reads CASSSGEDTQYF.

The chain uses TRBV6-2 or TRBV6-3 and TRBJ2-5; the TCRdb call, TRBD2, lacks DNA for checking. Germline V CDR1 and CDR2: MNHEY, SVGEGT. The CDR3 extends over 19 amino acids. CDR3: CASRPQRLAGGHLQETQYF.

The chain links TRBV6-6 to TRBJ2-1. Germline V gene data show CDR1 as MNHNY and CDR2 as SVGAGI (reference sequence). The CDR3 is 12 residues long. CDR3 sequence: CASSHSANEQFF.

J is TRBJ1-2 and V is TRBV7-3. This CDR3 is 13 amino acids long. CDR1 is SGHTA, CDR2 FQGTGA, per germline. CDR3 loop: CASSPSPLWGYTF.

The J gene is TRBJ2-7, the V gene TRBV2. The CDR3 contains 11 residues. CDR1 is SNHLY, CDR2 FYNNEI, per germline. This CDR3 is CASSEASEQYF.

CDR3 region: CASSPGTPSGANVLTF. This chain joins TRBV28 and TRBJ2-6; TCRdb calls TRBD1, which cannot be checked without DNA. The CDR3 runs 16 residues. Germline CDR1 MDHEN, CDR2 SYDVKM.

The gene calls are TRBV4-2 and TRBJ1-5. Germline CDR1 reads LGHNA; CDR2 reads YNFKEQ. The CDR3 consists of 15 residues. CDR3: CASSQVWDSNQPQHF.

The chain couples TRBV20-1 to TRBJ1-2. The CDR3 is 14 residues long. Germline V lookup: CDR1 DFQATT, CDR2 SNEGSKA (reference sequence). The CDR3 is CSARDLTDNYGYTF.